This record covers a single T cell receptor (beta chain). This clonotype was detected a few times. Its antigen has not been determined. No base qualities exist here, and no much larger clone lies one base off it. These data originate in a study of T-cell memory formation after mild COVID-19 (dated by TCRdb to the early 2020s). Describing the broader study: TCR sequence clusters from the two donors were found to be largely donor specific. Longitudinal TCRalpha and TCRbeta repertoire sequencing tracked T-cell clones expanding and contracting after mild COVID-19 in a couple of donors. Two young, previously healthy adult volunteers, one female and one male, were included in the cohort. Study-wide conclusions, independent of this receptor: SARS-CoV-2 specificity was not confirmed for the second-wave clones peaking on day 37. The detection of some responding clones in pre-infection memory suggests that pre-existing cross-reactive memory T cells joined the SARS-CoV-2 response. Contracting CD4+ clones were found mainly in CM and EM memory subsets, while CD8+ clones were enriched in EMRA. Only a couple of mild cases were covered in the study, and larger cohorts including severe cases with pre-infection samples were considered necessary. From day 15 to 85, contracting clones showed balanced CD4/CD8 phenotypes, whereas a second wave of clones that expanded from day 15 to 37 leaned towards CD4+.

CDR1 MGHRA and CDR2 YSYEKL are derived from the germline V gene. The CDR3 contains 14 residues, cysteine and phenylalanine counted. Of all the DNA, just the CDR3 is kept, 42 bases in frame from base 1. V loses 4 bases, J loses 1 base, and the germline ends lie 10 bases apart. The data were produced on an Illumina NovaSeq 6000. TCRalpha and TCRbeta cDNA libraries were constructed by 5'RACE with constant-segment primers, with sample barcodes and unique molecular identifiers being introduced. RNA was extracted from every sample with Trizol reagent. Libraries were amplified in two PCR steps, with a second sample barcode and Illumina TruSeq adapters added in the second step. The libraries were sequenced on an Illumina NovaSeq using 2 x 150 bp paired-end reads. Under the source paper's analysis protocol: Reads were demultiplexed and collapsed into UMI-guided consensus sequences with migec v1.2.7. With mixcr v2.1.11, UMI consensuses were aligned to TRA and TRB V and J templates and assembled into clonotypes. A clonotype was counted as expanded or contracted only when both edgeR and NoisET called the clonotype significant, with the noise models trained on biological replicates. edgeR calls used a false discovery rate-adjusted p below 0.01 and a log2 fold-change threshold of 1. As an exploratory analysis of dynamics, max-normalized trajectories of the 1000 most abundant clonotypes were examined with PCA combined with hierarchical clustering. Separately sequenced CD4+ and CD8+ repertoires were used to assign a CD4 or CD8 phenotype to each responding clone. TCRdb itself trimmed the public reads at Q25 with fastp, ran MiXCR and retained productive beta chains. All rows with the same CDR3 protein become a single entry with the most common DNA and genes. The V and J calls come from TCRdb's annotation, not from the publication. Counted in this sample were some 86,000 distinct CDR3 sequences; around a quarter of them appeared once. Together, the top ten hold around 45% of the sample.

Ficoll-Paque density gradient centrifugation was the method used to isolate PBMCs. The sequence came from a man aged 18 to 30 who had mild COVID-19 (a few samples of this study predate the infection). The sample titles of this study are shuffled in the database, so cell type and time point are left out; the donor was told from shared clones. The chain was built from TRBV4-1 and TRBJ2-5; the D gene is not confidently resolved. Sequenced input: PBMCs or a T cell subset sorted from them (not recorded which). Read as DNA, the sequence is TGCGCCAGCAGCCCCGTCGTATCCCAAGAGACCCAGTACTTC. This sequence encodes CASSPVVSQETQYF.